This TCR beta chain was obtained from a study of response to subunit inactivated influenza vaccine. TCRdb ran MiXCR on the RT-PCR reads and lists one entry per CDR3 protein. There are some 570,000 distinct CDR3 sequences in the sample; around 11% occur only once, and roughly 11% lies in the top ten. CDR1 is SGHVS, CDR2 FQNEAQ, per germline. Trimming stripped 5 bases from V and 4 bases from J, with 21 bases between. The CDR3 is 18 residues long. The data were also submitted as part of a second study, on T cells expressing NK-cell markers. According to that study: Making the TCR beta cDNA relied on 5'RACE template switching with UMIs. Repertoire data for TCR beta were derived from sorted T cells (CD3+CD56+NKG2C+, CD3+CD56+NKG2C- and CD3+CD56-NKG2C+). Most of the eight sequenced donors were HCMV-seropositive; one was seronegative. Dominant NKG2C+ clonotype frequencies of about 1.0-8% of CD8+ T cells were measured in over five donors. Unclear, still, was the HCMV specificity of the expanded NKG2C+ T cell clones.

Sequencing used PBMCs from blood, obtained on the day of vaccination. The chain links TRBV7-8 to TRBJ2-6; D may be TRBD1 (6 bases). The sequence came from a man aged 45 to 65 who received an inactivated influenza vaccine. CDR3 bases: TGTGCCAGCAGCCCATCCCGGACAGTTAACACGGGGGCCAACGTCCTGACTTTC. It yields the protein CASSPSRTVNTGANVLTF.